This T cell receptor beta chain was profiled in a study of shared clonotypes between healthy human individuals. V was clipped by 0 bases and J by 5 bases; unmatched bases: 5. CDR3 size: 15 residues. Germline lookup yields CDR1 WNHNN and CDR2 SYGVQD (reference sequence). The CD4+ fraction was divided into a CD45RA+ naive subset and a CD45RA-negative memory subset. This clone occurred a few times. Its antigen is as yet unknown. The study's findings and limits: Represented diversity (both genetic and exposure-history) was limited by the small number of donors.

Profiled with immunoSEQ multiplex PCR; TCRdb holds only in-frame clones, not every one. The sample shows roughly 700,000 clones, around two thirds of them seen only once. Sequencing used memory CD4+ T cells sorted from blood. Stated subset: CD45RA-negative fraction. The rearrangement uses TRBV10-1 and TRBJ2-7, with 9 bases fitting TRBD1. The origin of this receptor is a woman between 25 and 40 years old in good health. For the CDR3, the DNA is TGCGCCAGCAGTGAGTCGATAGGACAGGGGCACGAGCAGTACTTC. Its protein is CASSESIGQGHEQYF.